A selection of T cell receptor beta chains follows, all from one sample in a study of tumor-infiltrating lymphocytes in primary liver carcinoma. One entry per CDR3 protein, called by TCRdb with MiXCR from the multiplex PCR reads. The data show roughly 120,000 distinct CDR3 sequences, 55% to 65% seen once. Material for sequencing was liver tumor tissue from sampling region 1. The receptors originated from a woman aged 60-75 years with primary liver carcinoma and hepatitis B virus infection. CDR3s include the opening cysteine and the closing phenylalanine or tryptophan. The D gene is left open where the match is weak. A clone size is listed for some rows: how often the clone was seen (once, few, many), or a class if it is expanded.

D: TRBD1; J: TRBJ2-1; length: 14; size: -; V: TRBV5-5; CDR3: CAGSPSTGYNEQFF; DNA: TGTGCCGGCAGCCCTTCGACAGGGTACAATGAACAGTTCTTC
D: TRBD1; J: TRBJ2-3; length: 14; size: many; V: TRBV12-5; CDR3: CASLQGENTDTQYF; DNA: TGTGCTAGCCTACAGGGGGAAAATACCGATACGCAGTATTTT
D: TRBD2; J: TRBJ2-7; length: 14; size: -; V: TRBV11-1; CDR3: CASSASGVVYEQYF; DNA: TGTGCCAGCAGCGCTAGCGGGGTCGTCTACGAGCAGTACTTC
D: -; J: TRBJ1-2; length: 13; size: many; V: TRBV4-1; CDR3: CASSQGPGDGYTF; DNA: TGCGCCAGCAGCCAAGGCCCGGGTGACGGCTACACCTTC
D: -; J: TRBJ2-5; length: 13; size: -; V: TRBV20-1; CDR3: CSITSGGEETQYF; DNA: TGCTCCATCACCAGCGGTGGCGAGGAGACCCAGTACTTC
D: -; J: TRBJ1-2; length: 13; size: -; V: TRBV30; CDR3: CAWSVAEGGGYTF; DNA: TGTGCCTGGAGTGTAGCGGAGGGAGGAGGCTACACCTTC
D: -; J: TRBJ1-2; length: 15; size: -; V: TRBV28; CDR3: CASSFGGALDYGYTF; DNA: TGTGCCAGCAGTTTTGGGGGGGCGCTTGACTATGGCTACACCTTC
D: -; J: TRBJ2-1; length: 15; size: many; V: TRBV11-2; CDR3: CASSVGKTAYNEQFF; DNA: TGTGCCAGCAGCGTAGGCAAGACAGCCTACAATGAGCAGTTCTTC
D: -; J: TRBJ1-6; length: 16; size: -; V: TRBV10-2; CDR3: CVSSAYYRSYNSPLHF; DNA: TGCGTCAGTAGTGCCTACTATCGGTCCTATAATTCACCCCTCCACTTT
D: TRBD1; J: TRBJ2-7; length: 12; size: many; V: TRBV29-1; CDR3: CSVEDRGREQYF; DNA: TGCAGCGTTGAAGACAGGGGGCGCGAGCAGTACTTC
D: -; J: TRBJ2-5; length: 15; size: -; V: TRBV10-2; CDR3: CASSESWARSETQYF; DNA: TGCGCCAGCAGTGAGTCGTGGGCAAGGTCGGAGACCCAGTACTTC
D: TRBD1; J: TRBJ1-1; length: 15; size: -; V: TRBV20-1; CDR3: CSARTGGLGDTEAFF; DNA: TGCAGTGCTAGGACAGGGGGGCTCGGAGACACTGAAGCTTTCTTT
D: -; J: TRBJ2-1; length: 19; size: many; V: TRBV21-1; CDR3: CASTPKGQDRDGTYNEQFF; DNA: TGTGCCAGCACCCCGAAGGGGCAGGACCGGGACGGGACGTACAATGAGCAGTTCTTC
D: -; J: TRBJ2-3; length: 14; size: -; V: TRBV28; CDR3: CASSSLEGTDTQYF; DNA: TGTGCCAGCAGCTCCCTAGAAGGCACAGATACGCAGTATTTT
D: -; J: TRBJ2-5; length: 13; size: many; V: TRBV30; CDR3: CAWSGITRETQYF; DNA: TGTGCCTGGAGTGGGATTACCCGGGAGACCCAGTACTTC
D: -; J: TRBJ2-2; length: 16; size: -; V: TRBV6-1; CDR3: CASSRSRGEDTGELFF; DNA: TGTGCCAGCAGTCGATCGCGGGGTGAGGACACCGGGGAGCTGTTTTTT
D: -; J: TRBJ1-5; length: 13; size: -; V: TRBV6-5; CDR3: CSSSLQGNRPQHF; DNA: TGTTCCAGCAGCCTACAGGGTAATCGGCCCCAGCATTTT
D: -; J: TRBJ2-1; length: 13; size: medium-sized; V: TRBV11-1; CDR3: CASSESLDNEQFF; DNA: TGTGCCAGCAGCGAGTCTCTTGACAATGAGCAGTTCTTC
D: -; J: TRBJ1-1; length: 15; size: medium-sized; V: TRBV11-3; CDR3: CASSAAGTRNTEAFF; DNA: TGTGCCAGCAGCGCAGCAGGGACCAGGAACACTGAAGCTTTCTTT
D: -; J: TRBJ2-3; length: 14; size: -; V: TRBV7-8; CDR3: CASSFGSKADTQYF; DNA: TGTGCCAGCAGCTTTGGGAGTAAAGCAGATACGCAGTATTTT
D: -; J: TRBJ2-5; length: 16; size: many; V: TRBV5-1; CDR3: CASSLVRGTQQETQYF; DNA: TGCGCCAGCAGCTTGGTCCGCGGGACACAACAAGAGACCCAGTACTTC
D: TRBD1; J: TRBJ2-5; length: 15; size: -; V: TRBV10-2; CDR3: CANSDPGQRKETQYF; DNA: TGCGCCAATAGTGATCCGGGACAGAGAAAAGAGACCCAGTACTTC
D: -; J: TRBJ1-5; length: 13; size: many; V: TRBV6-1; CDR3: CASRKGGYQPQHF; DNA: TGTGCCAGCAGAAAAGGGGGATATCAGCCCCAGCATTTT
D: -; J: TRBJ1-2; length: 11; size: -; V: TRBV29-1; CDR3: CIVERGRGYTF; DNA: TGCATCGTTGAAAGGGGCAGGGGCTACACCTTC
D: TRBD1; J: TRBJ2-7; length: 13; size: few; V: TRBV29-1; CDR3: CSVLTGEFDEQYF; DNA: TGCAGCGTCCTAACAGGGGAGTTCGACGAGCAGTACTTC
D: -; J: TRBJ2-7; length: 13; size: -; V: TRBV29-1; CDR3: CSASIGYSYEQYF; DNA: TGCAGCGCCTCCATAGGGTACTCCTACGAGCAGTACTTC
D: -; J: TRBJ2-7; length: 15; size: -; V: TRBV6-1; CDR3: CASSLEGTGSYERYF; DNA: TGTGCCAGCAGTTTAGAAGGGACGGGGTCCTACGAGCGGTACTTC
D: -; J: TRBJ2-3; length: 14; size: many; V: TRBV30; CDR3: CAWSEFGTTDTQYF; DNA: TGTGCCTGGAGTGAATTCGGAACCACAGATACGCAGTATTTT
D: -; J: TRBJ1-1; length: 15; size: many; V: TRBV5-1; CDR3: CASSLAATMNTEAFF; DNA: TGCGCCAGCAGCTTGGCCGCGACGATGAACACTGAAGCTTTCTTT
D: -; J: TRBJ2-1; length: 14; size: once; V: TRBV6-1; CDR3: CASSPHRSYNEQLF; DNA: TGTGCCAGCTCCCCTCATAGATCCTACAATGAGCAATTATTC
D: -; J: TRBJ2-4; length: 13; size: -; V: TRBV5-1; CDR3: CASSFGTTNIQYF; DNA: TGCGCCAGCAGCTTTGGGACAACAAACATTCAGTACTTC
D: -; J: TRBJ2-1; length: 16; size: -; V: TRBV6-2/TRBV6-3; CDR3: CASRPTAVRVDNEQFF; DNA: TGTGCCAGCAGACCGACGGCAGTTAGGGTAGACAATGAGCAGTTCTTC
D: -; J: TRBJ2-3; length: 18; size: -; V: TRBV7-8; CDR3: CASGAALGAQVMGDTQYF; DNA: TGTGCCAGCGGCGCCGCCCTCGGGGCGCAGGTCATGGGAGATACGCAGTATTTT
D: -; J: TRBJ1-1; length: 15; size: few; V: TRBV7-3; CDR3: CASSPKGGGNTEAFF; DNA: TGTGCCAGCAGCCCGAAGGGGGGGGGCAACACTGAAGCTTTCTTT
D: -; J: TRBJ2-3; length: 16; size: once; V: TRBV7-9; CDR3: CASSSQERVIANTQYF; DNA: TGTGCCAGCAGCTCCCAGGAGAGGGTAATCGCAAATACGCAGTATTTT
D: -; J: TRBJ2-7; length: 14; size: -; V: TRBV7-9; CDR3: CASSLVGTVVEQYF; DNA: TGTGCCAGCAGCTTAGTCGGGACGGTGGTAGAGCAGTACTTC
D: -; J: TRBJ1-3; length: 13; size: -; V: TRBV5-1; CDR3: CASSGDTGNTIYF; DNA: TGCGCCAGCAGCGGGGACACCGGAAACACCATATATTTT
D: -; J: TRBJ2-1; length: 16; size: -; V: TRBV4-2; CDR3: CASSPGNWRPCNEQFF; DNA: TGTGCCAGCAGCCCAGGAAATTGGCGGCCATGCAATGAGCAGTTCTTC
D: TRBD2; J: TRBJ2-7; length: 15; size: once; V: TRBV28; CDR3: CASSFQGLGRLEQYF; DNA: TGTGCCAGCAGTTTTCAGGGACTAGGGCGTCTCGAGCAGTACTTC
D: TRBD2; J: TRBJ2-1; length: 19; size: many; V: TRBV12-3/TRBV12-4; CDR3: CASSPVGAGDPTHYNEQFF; DNA: TGTGCCAGCAGTCCCGTAGGGGCGGGGGACCCAACACATTACAATGAGCAGTTCTTC
D: -; J: TRBJ2-4; length: 13; size: -; V: TRBV11-2; CDR3: CASGLDGTAIQYF; DNA: TGTGCCAGCGGCTTAGATGGGACGGCCATTCAGTACTTC
D: -; J: TRBJ2-1; length: 11; size: -; V: TRBV12-3/TRBV12-4; CDR3: CTSSWGRMQFF; DNA: TGTACCAGCAGTTGGGGTAGGATGCAGTTCTTC
D: -; J: TRBJ1-4; length: 14; size: many; V: TRBV6-2/TRBV6-3; CDR3: CASRRDPTNEKLFF; DNA: TGTGCCAGCCGACGGGACCCAACTAATGAAAAACTGTTTTTT
D: -; J: TRBJ1-1; length: 12; size: -; V: TRBV7-9; CDR3: CASSPRQGTAFF; DNA: TGTGCCAGCAGCCCAAGGCAGGGTACGGCTTTCTTT
D: TRBD1; J: TRBJ2-7; length: 13; size: many; V: TRBV12-3/TRBV12-4; CDR3: CASSQIQGAAQYF; DNA: TGTGCCAGCAGCCAGATACAGGGGGCTGCGCAGTACTTC
D: TRBD1; J: TRBJ1-1; length: 15; size: few; V: TRBV28; CDR3: CASSPAGGERTEAFF; DNA: TGTGCCAGCAGTCCGGCAGGGGGCGAGCGCACTGAAGCTTTCTTT